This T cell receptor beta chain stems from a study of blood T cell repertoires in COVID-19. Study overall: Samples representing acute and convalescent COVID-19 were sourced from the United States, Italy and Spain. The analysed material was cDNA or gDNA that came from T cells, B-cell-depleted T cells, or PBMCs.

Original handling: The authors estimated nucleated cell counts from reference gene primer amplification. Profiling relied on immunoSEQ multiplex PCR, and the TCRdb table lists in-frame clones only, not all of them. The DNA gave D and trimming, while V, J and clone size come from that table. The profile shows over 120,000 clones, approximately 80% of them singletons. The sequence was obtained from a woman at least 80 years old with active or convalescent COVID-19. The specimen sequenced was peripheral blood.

CDR3: CASSPLTGQKDEQYF. The CDR3 coding sequence is TGTGCCAGTAGTCCGTTGACAGGACAAAAGGACGAGCAGTACTTC. The chain has TRBV19 and TRBJ2-7; D may be TRBD1 (6 bases). The CDR3 runs 15 residues. V was clipped by 5 bases and J by 5 bases, with 19 bases between them. The germline CDR1 and CDR2 sequences are LNHDA and SQIVND (reference sequence).